Following are 2 T cell receptor beta chains from one sample sequenced in a study of blood T cell repertoires in COVID-19. Method: immunoSEQ multiplex PCR; TCRdb's copy keeps in-frame clones and lacks some. This table has hundreds of thousands of clones, 85% to 90% appearing once. Sequenced: PBMCs or T cells enriched from blood (not recorded which). These receptors came from a woman aged 18-35 years who had recovered from COVID-19.

CDR3 DNA: TGTGCCTGGAGTGTCCGGGGAGGGGGGACCTCTGGCTACACCTTC. This translates into CAWSVRGGGTSGYTF. The chain is built from TRBV30 and TRBJ1-2; maybe TRBD1 (6 bases). The germline gives CDR1 GTSNPN, CDR2 SVGIG (reference sequence). There are 15 residues in the CDR3. Trimming cost V 0 bases and J 7 bases, with 18 bases left between them.

This sequence joins TRBV15 and TRBJ1-2; unclear D gene. Trimming removed 1 base at V and 4 bases at J, with 19 bases between. This CDR3 comprises 17 residues. Germline lookup yields CDR1 LNHNV and CDR2 YYDKDF (reference sequence). CDR3 residues: CATSRGGPTLRAYGYTF. The CDR3, as DNA: TGTGCCACCAGCAGAGGCGGGCCGACACTTCGCGCCTATGGCTACACCTTC.